The T cell receptor (beta chain) under discussion was sequenced for a study of cytomegalovirus exposure and HLA in healthy donors. The V gene lost 1 base and the J gene lost 0 bases, with 25 bases spanning the gap. The CDR3 is 20 amino acids. Germline CDR1 and CDR2: SGDLS and YYNGEE. The PCR was carried out with 60 Vbeta primers and 13 Jbeta primers. TCRdb's copy holds only in-frame clones and misses some; the assay was immunoSEQ multiplex PCR. This sample yields about 190,000 clones, of which roughly 80% are seen a single time; around 1.6% belongs to the top ten. Sequencing was carried out using PBMCs. The TCR was taken from a woman aged 50 to 65 in good health and CMV-seronegative. This sequence joins TRBV9 and TRBJ1-1; D is unclear. The CDR3 is CASSVPFVVSPRVLNTEAFF. DNA for the CDR3: TGTGCCAGCAGCGTACCGTTTGTAGTAAGCCCGAGGGTGTTGAACACTGAAGCTTTCTTT.